Reported below is one TCR beta chain. The CDR3 spans 19 residues. From germline, CDR1 is MNHNS and CDR2 SASEGT. Trimming pared 3 bases from V and 0 bases from J, leaving 21 bases between. This sample is part of a study of shared T cell receptors in the human thymus. The data were produced by immunoSEQ multiplex PCR, yet TCRdb's version contains in-frame clones alone and is incomplete. There are some 760,000 clones in the sample; 70% to 90% occur only once, and around 0.01% lies in the top ten. The same data also went into a second study, on human thymus T cells. That source reports: Donors were healthy Finnish infants having corrective surgery for congenital heart defects. In corrective heart surgery, resections were taken, and these provided the thymus tissue. Biased V and J segment usage appeared in thymus and peripheral blood.

Input material: thymocytes. V gene TRBV6-1 combines with J gene TRBJ1-5; no reliable D call. The clonotype was recovered from a girl under three years old with a congenital heart defect. The CDR3 loop is CASSELEDPLSYSNQPQHF. CDR3 nucleotide sequence: TGTGCCAGCAGTGAGTTGGAGGACCCACTTTCGTATAGCAATCAGCCCCAGCATTTT.